This TCR beta chain emerged from a study of T cells after posttransplantation cyclophosphamide. On the day of bone marrow donation, the related graft donor provided peripheral blood. TCRdb's copy holds only in-frame clones and misses some; the assay was immunoSEQ multiplex PCR. This sample carries 51,000 or so clones, approximately 94% of them seen once, and the ten largest clones take 2.9%. The trim removed 5 bases at V and 7 bases at J, leaving 8 bases unmatched. The CDR3 length is 14 residues. The germline V gene encodes CDR1 SGHTA and CDR2 FQGNSA. Points on this clone: Antigen: not known.

Findings of the study overall: Recipient CMV seropositivity and CMV reactivation strongly tracked TRB clonality. Donor CD8+ memory clones often dominated recipient blood repertoires at later times. Skin or GI-infiltrating T cells shared few TRB sequences with blood.

The chain joins TRBV7-2 to TRBJ1-2; the match to TRBD1 covers 9 bases. The source of this sequence is a woman aged 25 to 39 in good health and a related stem cell transplant donor. The material sequenced was PBMCs. The CDR3 loop reads CASSAGTGYSGYTF. The CDR3 nucleotides read TGTGCCAGCAGCGCCGGGACAGGGTATTCTGGCTACACCTTC.